This T cell receptor (beta chain) comes out of a study of blood T cells in healthy people across ages (dated by TCRdb to between 2015 and 2017). The study in broad terms: Template switching captured roughly one uniquely barcoded TCR beta cDNA molecule per two T cells in model experiments. To track age-related changes in TCR beta repertoire diversity, the study relied on deep sequencing normalized with unique cDNA molecular identifiers. The donors were divided into four age groups: young (average around 16 years), middle-aged (roughly 40), aged (approximately 62) and long-lived (about 79). To avoid experimental bias, donors of different ages were spread randomly across the sequencing lanes. For two donors (one aged 18 to 29 and one aged 80 or older), the study analyzed two additional independent replicas of 1 million unique cDNA reads from the same blood draw. The study at large found these results: The percentage of naive T cells measured by flow cytometry correlated strongly with observed TCR beta diversity. Compared with the aged group, the long-lived group had more naive CD4+ T cells, fewer expanded clones and increased TCR diversity, suggesting age selection. Estimates of total diversity based on one million sequenced T cells were regarded as lower bounds and as underestimates. Since profiling was done on bulk unsorted PBMCs, naive and antigen-experienced compartments could not be conclusively compared. As age increased, observed TCR beta diversity per million T cells dropped in a roughly linear way, and a significant reduction was already evident by age 40. Donor CMV infection status was unknown, potentially confounding age-related changes in expanded clonotypes.

The donors were roughly 39 Caucasian individuals from Russia, aged 6 to 90 years, who were systemically healthy. Each donor gave around 9 milliliters of peripheral blood, collected into EDTA-treated Vacutainer tubes. Ficoll-Paque density-gradient centrifugation was used to isolate PBMCs, with at least 7 million per sample. Total RNA was extracted from PBMCs with Trizol reagent, with at least 5 micrograms obtained per sample. Naive CD45RAhigh/CD27high T cell percentages were measured by flow cytometry on a PBMC aliquot from every donor. The library was obtained by 5' RACE. Reads for this sample came from an Illumina HiSeq 2500. The second PCR ran for roughly 7 to 12 cycles and used a J-beta primer mix along with a sample-barcoded 5' primer. A unique molecular identifier was introduced onto each TCR beta cDNA molecule by a template-switch 5' adaptor carrying 12 random nucleotides. Each sample yielded at least 2.5 million CDR3-containing paired-end reads. First-strand cDNA synthesis was performed from all RNA using the Mint cDNA synthesis kit, with priming by a TRBC-specific oligonucleotide. Following uracil-DNA glycosylase treatment, a first 18-cycle PCR with universal primers M1SS and BC2_uni_R was performed on all cDNA. Turning to the authors' computational methods: Each sample was normalized by randomly selecting 1 million high-quality reads, each carrying a distinct molecular identifier. Reads with shared molecular identifiers were discarded instead of being binned into consensus sequences. MiTCR, with a Q25 quality threshold and the strictest error-elimination algorithm, was used for CDR3 identification, clonotype clustering and error correction. Lower-bound total TCR beta diversity was estimated with a nonparametric unseen species model using Euler transformation. The public reads were quality trimmed at Q25 with fastp and then assembled into clones with MiXCR by TCRdb, keeping productive beta chains. Rows merge per CDR3 protein into single entries with the most common DNA and genes. These V and J calls are TCRdb output, not the study's own analysis. This sample has hundreds of thousands of distinct CDR3 sequences in its table, and less than 35% of those were observed once. The ten most abundant clones make up about 18% of the sample.

The CDR3 covers 15 residues, taking in both the cysteine and the phenylalanine. Here the CDR3 DNA is all that survives: 45 bases in frame from base 1. The germline V gene encodes CDR1 ENHRY and CDR2 SYGVKD. This clonotype was seen a handful of times. The specificity of this receptor is unknown. A much larger clone lies one base from this, so it may be a read error. This TCR derives from a woman over 75 in good health. Sequenced: blood. The rearrangement combines TRBV10-3 with TRBJ2-7; 7 bases in between match TRBD2. The CDR3 here reads CAVRKAGGDYYEQYF. Here is the DNA: TGTGCCGTCAGAAAAGCTGGGGGGGACTACTACGAGCAGTACTTC.